These 10 T cell receptor beta chains share one sample of origin, sequenced in a study of CD8+CD57+ T cells in acquired aplastic anemia. Genomic DNA served as template for TCR beta VDJ and CDR3 profiling. One entry per CDR3 protein results from TCRdb running MiXCR on the reads. The table records approximately 220,000 distinct CDR3 sequences, under 50% of them present only once. It was patients with CD8+CD57+ cell expansion by flow cytometry who were chosen for sequencing. The sequencing input was sorted CD4+, CD8+, or CD8+CD57+ T cells (not recorded which) from PBMCs. The source of these receptors is a human donor with aplastic anemia.

Many counts were recorded for this clonotype. This chain uses TRBV5-5 with TRBJ1-1; 12 positions agree with TRBD1. Germline V lookup: CDR1 SGHKS, CDR2 YYEKEE (reference sequence). This CDR3 has 16 amino acids. With 3 bases clipped from V and 5 bases from J, the junction kept 8 bases outside the gene matches. The CDR3 reads CASSWGQGASRTEAFF. In DNA, the CDR3 is TGTGCCAGCAGCTGGGGACAGGGGGCGTCGCGGACTGAAGCTTTCTTT.

This clonotype was found many times. The chain couples TRBV6-6 to TRBJ2-7; the D is unclear. V was shortened by 4 bases and J by 0 bases, with 13 bases between the two germline ends. The CDR3 is 15 amino acids. Per germline, CDR1 MNHNY and CDR2 SVGAGI (reference sequence). The CDR3: CASSSPDRHSYEQYF. CDR3 nucleotides: TGTGCCAGCAGTTCCCCGGACCGACACTCCTACGAGCAGTACTTC.

This clonotype was observed once. It may be a read error: a sequence one base away is much more abundant. V is TRBV10-3 and J is TRBJ2-6, with D possibly matching TRBD2 (7 bases). The CDR3 has 19 amino acids. CDR1 ENHRY and CDR2 SYGVKD come from the germline V gene. V was clipped by 10 bases and J by 0 bases, with 25 bases between them. CDR3 amino acids: CASNRGGAITSSGANVLTF. CDR3 DNA: TGTGCCAGCAATCGAGGGGGGGCGATTACTAGCTCTGGGGCCAACGTCCTGACTTTC.

The chain has TRBV19 and TRBJ1-6; 7 positions match TRBD1. Germline values: CDR1 LNHDA, CDR2 SQIVND (reference sequence). The CDR3 spans 14 residues. The ends lost 6 bases at V and 4 bases at J; junction bases unmatched: 3. CDR3: CASSLGQYNSPLHF. CDR3 coding DNA: TGTGCCAGTAGCCTGGGACAGTATAATTCACCCCTCCACTTT.

This clonotype was detected only once. The chain combines TRBV5-1 with TRBJ2-7; no clear D gene. The DNA end lines up better with TRBJ1-2; the J call may be wrong. The germline V gene has CDR1 SGHRS and CDR2 YFSETQ. This CDR3 comprises 13 residues. The CDR3 DNA reads as TGCGCCAGCAGCCAGTACGGGGAGTGGGGCTACACCTTC. It encodes CASSQYGEWGYTF.

The CDR3 sequence is CASRRDSEKLFF. CDR3 bases: TGTGCCAGCAGGAGGGACAGTGAAAAACTGTTTTTT. The chain is built from TRBV2 and TRBJ1-4, with TRBD1 identical over 7 bases. J gave up 7 bases and V 6 bases, and 2 bases lay outside the gene matches. This CDR3 comprises 12 residues. Per the germline V gene, CDR1 is SNHLY and CDR2 is FYNNEI.

This clonotype was observed a single time. The chain couples TRBV7-2 to TRBJ1-4; D gene uncertain. CDR1 is SGHTA and CDR2 is FQGNSA in the germline V gene. V was trimmed by 5 bases and J by 6 bases, leaving 13 bases between them. The CDR3 consists of 14 residues. CDR3 residues: CASSPGRTYEKLFF. Written as DNA, the CDR3 is TGTGCCAGCAGCCCCGGACGGACGTATGAAAAACTGTTTTTT.

In this sample, this clonotype turned up many times. This sequence joins TRBV6-6 and TRBJ1-2; the match to TRBD1 covers 7 bases. Germline V gives CDR1 MNHNY, CDR2 SVGAGI (reference sequence). Trimming cost V 6 bases and J 6 bases; bases outside gene matches: 10. The CDR3 is 14 amino acids. CDR3 amino acids: CASRLTGVGHGYTF. CDR3 nucleotides: TGTGCCAGCAGACTTACAGGGGTGGGGCATGGCTACACCTTC.

CDR3 coding DNA: TGCAGTGCTAGGGGGATGGTTCTCGGGGGCTACACCTTC. Protein: CSARGMVLGGYTF. J is TRBJ1-2 and V is TRBV20-1; D not resolved. Between the trimmed V and J ends, which lost 3 bases and 8 bases, there was a span of 16 bases. CDR1 and CDR2 from the germline V gene are DFQATT and SNEGSKA (reference sequence). CDR3 length equals 13 residues.

The table lists this clonotype with many counts. This chain uses TRBV7-2 with TRBJ2-7, with D possibly TRBD2 on 8 matching bases. Germline CDR1 reads SGHTA; CDR2 reads FQGNSA. This CDR3 contains 16 residues. Between the trimmed V and J ends, which lost 6 bases and 2 bases, there was a span of 20 bases. This CDR3 reads CASRSGGGTSAYEQYF. The CDR3 DNA is TGTGCCAGCAGGTCAGGGGGGGGGACTAGTGCCTACGAGCAGTACTTC.